This entry concerns a single TCR beta chain. This sample stems from a study of blood T cell repertoires in COVID-19. Study summary: Specimens from acute and convalescent COVID-19 originated in the United States, Italy and Spain. From T cells, B-cell-depleted T cells, or PBMCs came the material, which was cDNA or gDNA.

As handled by the study authors: Amplifying reference gene primers gave estimates of nucleated cell counts. The repertoire was sequenced with immunoSEQ multiplex PCR; TCRdb's copy has only in-frame clones and lacks some. V and J calls and clone size follow that table, whereas D and trimming were derived from the DNA. This sample carries over 60,000 clones, around 76% of them seen once, and the ten largest clones take 18%. Trimming shortened V by 3 bases and J by 2 bases, and 13 bases separated the two germline ends. Germline V gives CDR1 SNHLY, CDR2 FYNNEI. The CDR3 has 15 residues. This sequence originates from a human donor in a cohort sampled during active COVID-19. The specimen sequenced was peripheral blood. This sequence joins TRBV2 and TRBJ1-2; possible D gene TRBD1, 6 bases. Written as DNA, the CDR3 is TGTGCCAGCAGTGAGGTGGGGGACACCAACTATGGCTACACCTTC. Amino acid sequence: CASSEVGDTNYGYTF.